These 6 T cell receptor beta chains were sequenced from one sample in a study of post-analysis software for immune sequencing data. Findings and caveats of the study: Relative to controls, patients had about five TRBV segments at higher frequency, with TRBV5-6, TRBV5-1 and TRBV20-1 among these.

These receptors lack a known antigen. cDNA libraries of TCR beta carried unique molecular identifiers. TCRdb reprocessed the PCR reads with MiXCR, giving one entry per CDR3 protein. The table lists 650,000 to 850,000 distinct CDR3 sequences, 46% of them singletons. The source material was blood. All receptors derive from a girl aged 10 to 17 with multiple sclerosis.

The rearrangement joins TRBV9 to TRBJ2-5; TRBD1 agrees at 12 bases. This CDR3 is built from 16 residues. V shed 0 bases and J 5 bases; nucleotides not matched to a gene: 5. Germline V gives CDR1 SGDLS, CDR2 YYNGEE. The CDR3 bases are TGTGCCAGCAGCGTAGGAGGGACAGGGGGCTTGGAGACCCAGTACTTC. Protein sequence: CASSVGGTGGLETQYF.

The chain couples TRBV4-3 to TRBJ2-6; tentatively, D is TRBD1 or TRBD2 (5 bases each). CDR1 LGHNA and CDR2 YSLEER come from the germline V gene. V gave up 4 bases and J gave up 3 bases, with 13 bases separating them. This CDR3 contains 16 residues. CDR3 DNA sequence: TGCGCCAGCAGCCGTTACCTGGGGGATGGGGCCAACGTCCTGACTTTC. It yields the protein CASSRYLGDGANVLTF.

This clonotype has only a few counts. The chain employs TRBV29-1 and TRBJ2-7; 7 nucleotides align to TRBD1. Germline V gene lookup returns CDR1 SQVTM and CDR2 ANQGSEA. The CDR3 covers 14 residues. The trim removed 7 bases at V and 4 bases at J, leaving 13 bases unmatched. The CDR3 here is CSAALTGQPYEQYF. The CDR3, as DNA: TGCAGCGCCGCACTGACGGGACAGCCTTACGAGCAGTACTTC.

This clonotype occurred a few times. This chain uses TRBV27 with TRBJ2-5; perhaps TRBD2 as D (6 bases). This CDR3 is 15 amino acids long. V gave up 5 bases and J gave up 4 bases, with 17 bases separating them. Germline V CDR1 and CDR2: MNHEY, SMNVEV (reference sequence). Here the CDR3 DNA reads TGTGCCAGCAGTACCCACCGGGACTTAAGAGAGACCCAGTACTTC. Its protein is CASSTHRDLRETQYF.

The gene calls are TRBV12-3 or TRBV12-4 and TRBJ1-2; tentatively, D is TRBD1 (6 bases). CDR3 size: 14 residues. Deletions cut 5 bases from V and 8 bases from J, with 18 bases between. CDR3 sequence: CASSNTGGQRGYTF. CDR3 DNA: TGTGCCAGCAGTAACACCGGGGGCCAGAGAGGCTACACCTTC.

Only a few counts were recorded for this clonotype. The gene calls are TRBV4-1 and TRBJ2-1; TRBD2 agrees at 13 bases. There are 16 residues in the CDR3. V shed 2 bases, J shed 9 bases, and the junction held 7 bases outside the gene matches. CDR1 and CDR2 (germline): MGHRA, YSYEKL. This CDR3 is CASSQQGLAGDVEQFF. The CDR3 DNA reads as TGCGCCAGCAGCCAACAAGGACTAGCGGGAGATGTTGAGCAGTTCTTC.